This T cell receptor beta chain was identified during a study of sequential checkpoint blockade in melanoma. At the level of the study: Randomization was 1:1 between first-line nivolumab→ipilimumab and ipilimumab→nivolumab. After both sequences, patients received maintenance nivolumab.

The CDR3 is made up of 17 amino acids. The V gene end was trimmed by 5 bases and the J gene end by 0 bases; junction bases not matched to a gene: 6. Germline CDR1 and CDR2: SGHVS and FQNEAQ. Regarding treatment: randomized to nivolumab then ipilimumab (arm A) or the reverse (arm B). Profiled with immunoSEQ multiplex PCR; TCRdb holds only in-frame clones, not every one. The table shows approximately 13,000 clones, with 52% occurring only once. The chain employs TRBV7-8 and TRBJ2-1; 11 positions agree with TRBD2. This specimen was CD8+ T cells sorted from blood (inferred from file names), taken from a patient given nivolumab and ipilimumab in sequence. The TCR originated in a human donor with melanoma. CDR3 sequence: CASSARLAGPSYNEQFF. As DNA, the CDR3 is TGTGCCAGCAGCGCCCGACTAGCGGGACCCTCCTACAATGAGCAGTTCTTC.